This T cell receptor (beta chain) was captured in a study of T cells after somatic rescue of genetic block. V lost 3 bases, J lost 6 bases, and 1 base stayed unmatched. Germline assignment: CDR1 MNHEY and CDR2 SMNVEV (reference sequence). The CDR3 spans 12 residues. The assay was immunoSEQ multiplex PCR, and TCRdb's table has in-frame clones only and misses some. This table holds tens of thousands of clones, around 90% found once. The chain has TRBV27 and TRBJ1-1, with 7 nucleotides matching TRBD1. This clonotype was sampled from a woman under 30. Sequenced input: peripheral blood mononuclear cells (PBMCs). CDR3 in DNA: TGTGCCAGCAGTTTCAGGGGGTCTGAAGCTTTCTTT. Encoded protein: CASSFRGSEAFF.